These T cell receptor beta chains were read from a single sample in a study of early T cells in non-severe SARS-CoV-2 infection. From the 5' RACE reads, TCRdb called clonotypes with MiXCR, one entry per CDR3 protein. The profile shows tens of thousands of distinct CDR3 sequences, around 12% of them singletons. Source: whole blood, taken at baseline. The receptors originated from an adult who was a healthcare worker with PCR-confirmed SARS-CoV-2 infection or an uninfected control (not recorded which). The donor label of this sample is uncertain. Each CDR3 is given with its conserved first and last residue. The D gene is left open where the match is weak. A row's size may be missing; if present it is once, few, many or a size class.

cdr3_length j_call d_call clone_size v_call cdr3_aa cdr3_nt
12 TRBJ2-3 . many TRBV5-1 CASSMSTDTQYF TGCGCCAGCAGCATGAGCACAGATACGCAGTATTTT
14 TRBJ1-5 TRBD1 . TRBV6-5 CASRNGQGDQPQHF TGTGCCAGCAGGAACGGACAGGGTGATCAGCCCCAGCATTTT
12 TRBJ2-3 . . TRBV10-3 CAIGDQGDTQYF TGTGCCATCGGGGACCAGGGGGATACGCAGTATTTT
13 TRBJ1-2 . few TRBV10-2 CASSESTAYGYTF TGCGCCAGCAGTGAGTCCACAGCCTATGGCTACACCTTC
15 TRBJ2-3 . . TRBV5-1 CASSLGGPATDTQYF TGCGCCAGCAGCTTGGGCGGACCTGCCACAGATACGCAGTATTTT
15 TRBJ1-1 TRBD1 . TRBV3-1 CASSSRDRKNTEAFF TGTGCCAGCAGCTCCCGGGACAGAAAGAACACTGAAGCTTTCTTT
16 TRBJ2-2 . many TRBV20-1 CSARAHGWSETGELFF TGCAGTGCGAGGGCCCACGGATGGTCGGAAACCGGGGAGCTGTTTTTT
13 TRBJ1-5 TRBD1 . TRBV15 CATRGQDHQPQHF TGTGCCACCCGCGGACAGGACCATCAGCCCCAGCATTTT
16 TRBJ2-1 TRBD2 few TRBV7-3 CASSLSGGSSYNEQFF TGTGCCAGCAGCTTAAGCGGGGGGAGCTCCTACAATGAGCAGTTCTTC
13 TRBJ2-5 TRBD1 few TRBV19 CASSIARGETQYF TGTGCCAGTAGTATAGCCAGGGGGGAGACCCAGTACTTC
14 TRBJ2-5 . many TRBV7-9 CASSYGQLQETQYF TGTGCCAGCAGCTACGGACAGCTCCAAGAGACCCAGTACTTC
12 TRBJ1-5 . . TRBV20-1 CSASGANQPQHF TGCAGTGCTTCAGGGGCAAATCAGCCCCAGCATTTT